These 3 T cell receptor delta chains share one sample of origin, sequenced in a study of delta chains in infants with herpesvirus infections. TCR cDNA was made from PBMC RNA with gamma- and delta-chain-specific primers. TCRdb re-analyzed the RT-PCR reads via CATT. The data contain thousands of delta-chain clones, around 38% of them singletons. The sample in question was peripheral blood, obtained at time point 4 of longitudinal follow-up. These receptors originate from a human donor who was a Ugandan infant, either HIV-exposed or HIV-unexposed (not recorded which).

In its sample, this clone ranks as medium-sized. This sequence joins TRDV2 and TRDJ1, with TRDD3 identical over 7 bases. With V trimmed by 4 bases and J by 8 bases, 12 bases remained unmatched. The CDR3 extends over 14 amino acids. The germline V gene has CDR1 GEAIGNYY and CDR2 EKD. CDR3 in DNA: TGTGCCTGTGATCCTTGGGGGACCCGAGGCAAACTCATCTTT. Translation gives CACDPWGTRGKLIF.

This clone ranks as medium-sized (0.01 to 0.1%). The V gene is TRAV38-2/DV8, the J gene TRDJ3; 10 nucleotides match TRDD3. The CDR3 spans 18 residues. CDR1 and CDR2 from the germline V gene are TSESDYY and QEAYKQQN. V was clipped by 2 bases and J by 8 bases; unmatched bases: 10. This chain's CDR3 is CAYRSALLGDPYTRQMFF. CDR3 nucleotides: TGTGCTTATAGGAGTGCTCTACTGGGGGATCCCTACACCCGACAGATGTTTTTC.

With respect to this clone: A read error may be the cause here, since a much bigger clone is one base away. The CDR3 DNA is TGTGCCCGTGACCTTACTGGGGGACCTCCCTCCTGGGACACCCGACAGATGTTTTTC. This encodes CARDLTGGPPSWDTRQMFF. This chain uses TRDV2 with TRDJ3; 9 nucleotides line up with TRDD3. Germline V gene lookup returns CDR1 GEAIGNYY and CDR2 EKD. This CDR3 spans 19 amino acids.